A single sample gave rise to the 14 T cell receptor beta chains below, sequenced in a study of shared clonotypes between healthy human individuals. Clones were read by immunoSEQ multiplex PCR, and TCRdb kept only the in-frame ones, dropping some. The sample shows approximately 470,000 clones, 70% to 85% of them seen only once. The sequenced sample consisted of PBMCs. These receptors came from a woman between 40 and 50 years old in good health. Some clones in this sample may be carry-over from other donors' samples.

This clone was seen once. The gene calls are TRBV4-2 and TRBJ1-4; maybe TRBD1 (6 bases). The CDR3 runs to 15 residues. V was clipped by 0 bases and J by 7 bases, with 12 bases between them. Germline V gene data show CDR1 as LGHNA and CDR2 as YNFKEQ. CDR3 sequence: CASSQDEGVGEKLFF. DNA for the CDR3: TGTGCCAGCAGCCAAGATGAGGGGGTGGGTGAAAAACTGTTTTTT.

This clone came up once. The rearrangement links TRBV2 to TRBJ2-7; 13 nucleotides agree with TRBD2. The V segment lost 6 bases and the J segment 0 bases; nucleotides outside the gene matches: 14. CDR3 length: 19 amino acids. The V gene's germline CDR1 is SNHLY and CDR2 FYNNEI. CDR3 protein: CASRQGLAGVRRSSYEQYF. The CDR3 region has the DNA TGTGCCAGCAGACAAGGACTAGCGGGAGTCCGCCGGAGCTCCTACGAGCAGTACTTC.

The chain links TRBV2 to TRBJ2-5; D is undetermined. The closer fit of TRBJ2-7 to the DNA end suggests the J call may be wrong. The V gene's germline CDR1 is SNHLY and CDR2 FYNNEI. The CDR3 is 11 residues long. The CDR3 region is CASSPSYEQYF. The DNA of the CDR3 is TGTGCCAGCAGTCCCTCCTACGAGCAGTACTTC.

Points on this clone: Since a far larger clone is one base different, this is likely a read error. Other DNA sequences within the sample encode an identical CDR3. J is TRBJ1-2 and V is TRBV7-2; the match to TRBD1 covers 8 bases. The germline gives CDR1 SGHTA, CDR2 FQGNSA. This CDR3 has 15 residues. Here the CDR3 reads CASSLGPDRGGGYTF. The CDR3, as DNA: TGCGCCAGCAGCTTGGGACCAGACAGGGGAGGAGGCTACACCTTC.

The chain uses TRBV7-9 and TRBJ1-1; TRBD1 might be the D (5 bases). CDR3 length: 15 residues. V lost 1 base to trimming and J lost 1 base, with 10 bases between them. CDR1 SEHNR and CDR2 FQNEAQ come from the germline V gene (reference sequence). The CDR3 DNA reads as TGTGCCAGCAGCTTAGTCGCGGACAAGAACACTGAAGCTTTCTTT. This encodes CASSLVADKNTEAFF.

V is TRBV2 and J is TRBJ2-1; D uncertain. The V end lost 3 bases, the J end lost 4 bases, and 4 bases lay between the germline ends. The CDR3 contains 12 residues. Looked up from germline, CDR1 is SNHLY and CDR2 is FYNNEI. CDR3 amino acids: CASSDRYNEQFF. For the CDR3, the DNA is TGTGCCAGCAGTGACCGGTACAATGAGCAGTTCTTC.

The rearrangement joins TRBV18 to TRBJ1-1, with a weak D call TRBD1 (5 bases). CDR1 is KGHSH, CDR2 LQKENI, per germline. The CDR3 sequence is 16 residues long. V was trimmed by 2 bases and J by 0 bases, leaving 13 bases between them. CDR3 DNA: TGTGCCAGCTCACCAGAACAGGACCCGATGAACACTGAAGCTTTCTTT. Translation gives CASSPEQDPMNTEAFF.

This clone was detected a few times. The chain uses TRBV9 and TRBJ2-3; TRBD2 matches 10 bases. The CDR3 spans 14 residues. Germline V gives CDR1 SGDLS, CDR2 YYNGEE. V lost 3 bases, J lost 4 bases, and 2 bases stayed unmatched. DNA for the CDR3: TGTGCCAGCAGCGGAGCGGGAGGGGCAGATACGCAGTATTTT. Translating it yields CASSGAGGADTQYF. Combining the CDR3 with reference TRBV9 and TRBJ2-3 gives the whole variable domain DSGVTQTPKHLITATGQRVTLRCSPRSGDLSVYWYQQSLDQGLQFLIQYYNGEERAKGNILERFSAQQFPDLHSELNLSSLELGDSALYFCASSGAGGADTQYFGPGTRLTVL.

The chain links TRBV5-8 to TRBJ2-5; 8 nucleotides line up with TRBD2. The CDR3 is 15 residues long. V was clipped by 3 bases and J by 3 bases; unmatched bases: 7. The germline CDR1 and CDR2 sequences are SGHTS and YDEGEE. CDR3 coding DNA: TGTGCCAGCAGCTCAAGGACTAGCAGTAAAGAGACCCAGTACTTC. This translates into CASSSRTSSKETQYF. Looking up the rest from reference TRBV5-8 and TRBJ2-5 gives the full variable domain: EAGVTQSPTHLIKTRGQQATLRCSPISGHTSVYWYQQALGLGLQFLLWYDEGEERNRGNFPPRFSGRQFPNYSSELNVNALELEDSALYLCASSSRTSSKETQYFGPGTRLLVL.

The chain joins TRBV27 to TRBJ1-1; tentatively, D is TRBD1 (5 bases). With 3 bases removed from V and 5 bases from J, the gap between germline ends came to 10 bases. The CDR3 totals 13 residues. Germline V lookup: CDR1 MNHEY, CDR2 SMNVEV (reference sequence). CDR3 coding DNA: TGTGCCAGCAGTTTTAGGGAGGGGACTGAAGCTTTCTTT. It is translated as CASSFREGTEAFF.

The sample holds one count of this clone. The rearrangement uses TRBV4-2 and TRBJ2-1, with a weak D call TRBD2 (6 bases). CDR1 and CDR2 from the germline V gene are LGHNA and YNFKEQ. CDR3 length equals 16 residues. V dropped 2 bases and J dropped 0 bases, with 11 bases sitting between them. The CDR3 bases are TGTGCCAGCAGCCAAAGGCGGGGAAACTCCTACAATGAGCAGTTCTTC. This translates into CASSQRRGNSYNEQFF.

This chain uses TRBV29-1 with TRBJ2-7, with TRBD2 identical over 12 bases. The CDR3 extends over 13 amino acids. The trim removed 7 bases at V and 7 bases at J, leaving 8 bases unmatched. Germline V lookup: CDR1 SQVTM, CDR2 ANQGSEA. CDR3 loop: CSGRLAGDGEQYF. The DNA of the CDR3 is TGCAGCGGGCGACTAGCGGGAGACGGGGAGCAGTACTTC.

The CDR3 is CASSEVNRNKDTIYF. The CDR3 region has the DNA TGTGCCAGCAGTGAAGTTAACCGAAATAAGGACACCATATATTTT. The chain carries TRBV6-4 and TRBJ1-3; D not resolved. Trimming shortened V by 3 bases and J by 8 bases, and 17 bases separated the two germline ends. Germline loops: CDR1 MRHNA, CDR2 SNTAGT. The CDR3 is 15 residues long.

J is TRBJ1-1 and V is TRBV27; 9 bases fit TRBD1. The junction had 12 bases not matched to a gene; V was cut back by 4 bases and J by 0 bases. This CDR3 is 18 amino acids long. CDR1 MNHEY and CDR2 SMNVEV come from the germline V gene (reference sequence). The CDR3 nucleotides read TGTGCCAGCAGTTATGAAGGGACAGGGACAAAAATGAACACTGAAGCTTTCTTT. Amino acids: CASSYEGTGTKMNTEAFF.